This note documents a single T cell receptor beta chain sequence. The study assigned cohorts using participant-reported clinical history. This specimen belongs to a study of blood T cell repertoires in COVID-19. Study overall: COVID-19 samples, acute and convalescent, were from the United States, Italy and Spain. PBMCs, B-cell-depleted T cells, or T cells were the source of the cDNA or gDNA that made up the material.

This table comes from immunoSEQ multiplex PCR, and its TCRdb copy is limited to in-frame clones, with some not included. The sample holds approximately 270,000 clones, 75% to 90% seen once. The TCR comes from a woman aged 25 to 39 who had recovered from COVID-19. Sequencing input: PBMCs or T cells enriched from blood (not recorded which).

The CDR3: CASSPTGELETQYF. The CDR3 DNA follows: TGTGCCAGCAGCCCAACCGGAGAGCTAGAGACCCAGTACTTC. V and J are TRBV7-2 and TRBJ2-5; D remains ambiguous. The germline gives CDR1 SGHTA, CDR2 FQGNSA. This CDR3 region has 14 residues. V shed 5 bases and J shed 4 bases, with 14 bases lying between them.